Shown below are 5 T cell receptor beta chains from a single sample sequenced in a study of shared clonotypes between healthy human individuals. This table comes from immunoSEQ multiplex PCR, and its TCRdb copy is limited to in-frame clones, with some not included. This sample has a few hundred thousand clones, with around 81% found just once. Sequencing was carried out using PBMCs. Source of these receptors: a woman aged 40 to 50 in good health. Some clones in this sample may be carry-over from other donors' samples.

As to this clone: One end of the junction does not line up with germline, which may come from a read error. This rearrangement joins TRBV5-1 to TRBJ1-1; a weak D match, TRBD1 (6 bases). Germline loops: CDR1 SGHRS, CDR2 YFSETQ. The CDR3 covers 14 residues. CDR3 DNA sequence: TGCGCCAGCAGCATTAATTCCCGGGACACCGAAGCTTTCTTT. Translation gives CASSINSRDTEAFF. The full variable domain, its missing parts supplied by reference TRBV5-1 and TRBJ1-1, is KAGVTQTPRYLIKTRGQQVTLSCSPISGHRSVSWYQQTPGQGLQFLFEYFSETQRNKGNFPGRFSGRQFSNSRSEMNVSTLELGDSALYLCASSINSRDTEAFFGQGTRLTVV.

This clone was seen only a few times. The chain combines TRBV6-5 with TRBJ2-7; the match to TRBD2 covers 9 bases. The CDR3 is 16 amino acids. The V gene's germline CDR1 is MNHEY and CDR2 SVGAGI. After removal of 3 bases from V and 3 bases from J, the junction contained 9 bases not matched to a gene. CDR3 region: CASSYGLGTSIYEQYF. Here the CDR3 DNA reads TGTGCCAGCAGTTATGGTCTGGGGACTAGCATCTACGAGCAGTACTTC.

In regard to this clone: One end of the junction fails to match germline, which may point to a read error. The same CDR3 arises from other DNA sequences in this sample as well. The chain employs TRBV29-1 and TRBJ2-7; a possible D gene is TRBD2 (5 bases). The CDR3 runs 14 residues. CDR1 and CDR2 (germline): SQVTM, ANQGSEA. CDR3 DNA: TGTAGCGTTGAGGTGTTGACTGACTCCTACGGGCAGTACTTC. Translating gives CSVEVLTDSYGQYF.

The chain combines TRBV18 with TRBJ2-7, with D uncertain. Germline V lookup: CDR1 KGHSH, CDR2 LQKENI. This CDR3 is built from 13 residues. Deletions cut 2 bases from V and 2 bases from J, with 7 bases between. The DNA for the CDR3 is TGTGCCAGCTCACCAAGCGTTACCTACGAGCAGTACTTC. It specifies CASSPSVTYEQYF.

The chain is built from TRBV5-4 and TRBJ2-5; TRBD2 agrees at 11 bases. Trimming cost V 3 bases and J 4 bases; bases outside gene matches: 5. This CDR3 region has 15 residues. Germline CDR1 and CDR2: SGHNT and YYREEE (reference sequence). The CDR3 here is CASSSFGTSGETQYF. Written as DNA, the CDR3 is TGTGCCAGCAGCTCTTTTGGGACTAGCGGAGAGACCCAGTACTTC.